The 7 T cell receptor beta chains presented below share a single source sample, sequenced in a study of blood T cell repertoires in COVID-19. Sequencing used immunoSEQ multiplex PCR; TCRdb keeps in-frame clones, though not all of them. The data show about 240,000 clones, 88% seen once. Sequencing input: peripheral blood. The receptors originated from a woman aged 40 to 50 who had recovered from COVID-19.

The rearrangement joins TRBV19 to TRBJ1-1; D remains unclear. Germline V lookup: CDR1 LNHDA, CDR2 SQIVND (reference sequence). CDR3 length: 13 residues. The ends were cut back, 3 bases at V and 1 base at J, with 6 bases in the middle. CDR3 nucleotides: TGTGCCAGTAGTATTATGAGGAACACTGAAGCTTTCTTT. It translates to CASSIMRNTEAFF.

The CDR3, as DNA: TGTGCCTGGTACAGGTTCTCTGGAAACACCATATATTTT. The encoded protein is CAWYRFSGNTIYF. V gene TRBV30 combines with J gene TRBJ1-3; D might be TRBD1 (5 bases). The germline CDR1 and CDR2 sequences are GTSNPN and SVGIG (reference sequence). The CDR3 extends over 13 amino acids. Between the trimmed V and J ends, which lost 5 bases and 0 bases, there was a span of 8 bases.

V gene TRBV14 combines with J gene TRBJ2-1, with 10 bases identical to TRBD1. Germline CDR1 is SGHDN and CDR2 is FVKESK. This CDR3 has 18 amino acids. Trimming at V came to 4 bases and at J to 2 bases, leaving 11 bases not matched to a gene. The CDR3 region has the DNA TGTGCCAGCAGCCCGGGACAGGGGTGGCTAGCGGCCTACAATGAGCAGTTCTTC. Protein sequence: CASSPGQGWLAAYNEQFF. The variable domain in full, completed from reference TRBV14 and TRBJ2-1, reads EAGVTQFPSHSVIEKGQTVTLRCDPISGHDNLYWYRRVMGKEIKFLLHFVKESKQDESGMPNNRFLAERTGGTYSTLKVQPAELEDSGVYFCASSPGQGWLAAYNEQFFGPGTRLTVL.

The rearrangement uses TRBV27 and TRBJ2-1, with TRBD1 identical over 8 bases. CDR1 MNHEY and CDR2 SMNVEV come from the germline V gene (reference sequence). Trimming at V came to 5 bases and at J to 1 base, leaving 4 bases not matched to a gene. There are 15 residues in the CDR3. In nucleotides, the CDR3 is TGTGCCAGCAGTACCCGACAGGGGTCCTACAATGAGCAGTTCTTC. The encoded protein is CASSTRQGSYNEQFF.

The chain has TRBV21-1 and TRBJ2-5; the table's D call TRBD2 went unverified against the DNA. TRBV21-1 is labeled a pseudogene. The CDR3 extends over 14 amino acids. In DNA form, the CDR3 reads TGTGCCAGCGGCCATACATCGGGGAAAGAGACCCAGTACTTC. It translates to CASGHTSGKETQYF.

The V gene is TRBV21-1, the J gene TRBJ2-1; the D call of TRBD2 is as the table states it, not checked on the DNA. TRBV21-1 is shown as a pseudogene. The length of the CDR3 is 15 residues. As DNA, the CDR3 is TGTGCCAGCAGCAAAGGCAGCGGGAGGGCCCGTGAGCAGTTCTTC. Its protein is CASSKGSGRAREQFF.

This clone has only one observation. This chain links TRBV27 with TRBJ2-1; 8 bases align to TRBD2. Germline V lookup: CDR1 MNHEY, CDR2 SMNVEV (reference sequence). The CDR3 consists of 17 residues. The V segment lost 3 bases and the J segment 3 bases; nucleotides outside the gene matches: 10. The CDR3 coding sequence is TGTGCCAGCAGTTTGCGCCCCCGTCTAGCGGGCTACAATGAGCAGTTCTTC. Encoded protein: CASSLRPRLAGYNEQFF.